These 16 T cell receptor beta chains originate from one sample sequenced in a study of blood T cells in healthy people across ages. Alongside a J-beta primer mix, a sample-barcoded 5' primer served in a second PCR lasting about 7 to 12 cycles. TCRdb analysed the 5' RACE reads with MiXCR anew, one entry per CDR3 protein. The sample includes 600,000 to 1,000,000 distinct CDR3 sequences, 25% of them seen just once. Another study also made use of these data, one on T cells of mothers and their children.

The source material was blood. Receptors were obtained from a boy between 10 and 17 years old in good health.

The chain is built from TRBV6-2 or TRBV6-3 and TRBJ2-1, with D perhaps TRBD2 (5 bases). The length of the CDR3 is 14 residues. CDR1 is MNHEY and CDR2 is SVGEGT in the germline V gene. The germline V and J ends were trimmed by 8 bases and 15 bases, with 26 bases remaining between them. The CDR3 region has the DNA TGTGCCAGCGGTTCCATAAACGGACTGGGTATTTGGTTCTTC. Protein: CASGSINGLGIWFF.

The gene calls are TRBV29-1 and TRBJ2-7; 8 bases map to TRBD1. From germline, CDR1 is SQVTM and CDR2 ANQGSEA. CDR3 length: 12 amino acids. The junction had 2 bases not matched to a gene; V was cut back by 4 bases and J by 3 bases. The CDR3 protein is CSVVDRGYEQYF. For the CDR3, the DNA is TGCAGCGTTGTAGACAGGGGCTACGAGCAGTACTTC.

There are a few counts of this clonotype. The chain has TRBV7-2 and TRBJ1-4; D is unclear. The CDR3 consists of 16 residues. The ends were cut back, 5 bases at V and 15 bases at J, with 28 bases in the middle. CDR1 and CDR2 (germline): SGHTA, FQGNSA. CDR3 amino acids: CASSPTPPGPASLMFF. In DNA, the CDR3 is TGTGCCAGCAGCCCTACTCCGCCCGGGCCCGCATCCCTGATGTTTTTT.

Only a few counts were recorded for this clonotype. This chain joins TRBV12-3 or TRBV12-4 and TRBJ1-2; maybe TRBD1 (5 bases). Trimming took 4 bases from V and 7 from J, leaving 16 bases between them. This CDR3 is 14 amino acids long. The CDR3 bases are TGTGCCAGCAGTTGGGCCGAGGGGCAGGTTGGCTACACCTTC. Translating gives CASSWAEGQVGYTF.

The chain recombines TRBV19 with TRBJ2-5; D unclear. The germline V gene has CDR1 LNHDA and CDR2 SQIVND (reference sequence). The germline V and J ends were trimmed by 1 base and 5 bases, with 17 bases remaining between them. CDR3 length equals 16 residues. The CDR3 DNA sequence: TGTGCCAGTAGTATAGGAGGTGATTTCTTCCAGGAGACCCAGTACTTC. Amino acid sequence: CASSIGGDFFQETQYF.

The chain combines TRBV7-2 with TRBJ2-6; unclear D gene. Trimming cost V 1 base and J 1 base, with 5 bases left between them. The CDR3 runs 15 residues. Per germline, CDR1 SGHTA and CDR2 FQGNSA. CDR3 DNA: TGTGCCAGCAGCTTAGAAGCATCTGGGGCCAACGTCCTGACTTTC. It translates to CASSLEASGANVLTF. Variable domain in full (rest from reference TRBV7-2 and TRBJ2-6): GAGVSQSPSNKVTEKGKDVELRCDPISGHTALYWYRQSLGQGLEFLIYFQGNSAPDKSGLPSDRFSAERTGGSVSTLTIQRTQQEDSAVYLCASSLEASGANVLTFGAGSRLTVL.

This clonotype was counted a few times. The rearrangement uses TRBV7-3 and TRBJ1-2; maybe TRBD1 (6 bases). The V and J ends lost 0 bases and 8 bases respectively, with 22 bases between them. CDR3 length: 17 residues. CDR1 and CDR2 (germline): SGHTA, FQGTGA. The CDR3 DNA reads TGTGCCAGCAGCTTAACGGGCGGGACACCGACGGCGAGGGGCTACACCTTC. This gives the protein CASSLTGGTPTARGYTF.

The table lists this clonotype with a few counts. V usage is TRBV15 and J usage is TRBJ2-1; tentatively, D is TRBD1 (6 bases). The CDR3 is 17 residues long. Germline loops: CDR1 LNHNV, CDR2 YYDKDF (reference sequence). The V end lost 1 base, the J end lost 1 base, and 14 bases lay between the germline ends. The CDR3 is CATSRVGTQGSYNEQFF. The CDR3 DNA is TGTGCCACCAGCAGAGTTGGGACCCAGGGGTCCTACAATGAGCAGTTCTTC.

This chain links TRBV5-1 with TRBJ2-3, with 11 bases that match TRBD2. CDR1 is SGHRS, CDR2 YFSETQ, per germline. Trimming took 1 base from V and 4 from J; bases not matched to a gene: 2. The CDR3 loop spans 15 amino acids. This chain's CDR3 is CASSLTSGSADTQYF. CDR3 nucleotide sequence: TGCGCCAGCAGCTTGACTAGCGGGAGTGCAGATACGCAGTATTTT. Full variable domain (missing parts from reference TRBV5-1 and TRBJ2-3): KAGVTQTPRYLIKTRGQQVTLSCSPISGHRSVSWYQQTPGQGLQFLFEYFSETQRNKGNFPGRFSGRQFSNSRSEMNVSTLELGDSALYLCASSLTSGSADTQYFGPGTRLTVL.

The V and J genes are TRBV2 and TRBJ2-5; TRBD1 matches at 11 bases. Matching the DNA end better, TRBJ2-1 makes the J call doubtful. CDR1 is SNHLY, CDR2 FYNNEI, per germline. The CDR3 consists of 15 residues. CDR3: CASSWDRGELDEQFF. The DNA of the CDR3 is TGTGCCAGCAGTTGGGACAGGGGGGAGTTGGATGAGCAGTTCTTC.

Written as DNA, the CDR3 is TGTGCCAGCAGTCCGACGGGACGGAGGAATGAGCAGTTCTTC. This encodes CASSPTGRRNEQFF. The V gene is TRBV12-3 or TRBV12-4, the J gene TRBJ2-1, with D perhaps matching TRBD1 or TRBD2 (5 bases each). The V end lost 5 bases, the J end lost 7 bases, and 15 bases lay between the germline ends. This CDR3 is built from 14 residues.

This clonotype was recorded a few times. This chain connects TRBV3-1 to TRBJ2-7, with unresolved D. This CDR3 has 13 amino acids. From germline, CDR1 is LGHDT and CDR2 YNNKEL (reference sequence). Trimming removed 3 bases at V and 4 bases at J, with 10 bases between. The CDR3 is CASSHAQHYEQYF. The CDR3 coding sequence is TGTGCCAGCAGCCACGCACAGCATTACGAGCAGTACTTC.

The rearrangement joins TRBV29-1 to TRBJ2-5, with D possibly being TRBD1 (5 bases). Gene TRBJ2-7 matches the end of the DNA better, so the J call may be wrong. This CDR3 comprises 13 residues. Germline assignment: CDR1 SQVTM and CDR2 ANQGSEA. DNA for the CDR3: TGCAGCGTAACAGGCCTGAGCTCCTACGAGCAGTACTTC. Its protein product is CSVTGLSSYEQYF.

The rearrangement uses TRBV5-6 and TRBJ1-1; the match to TRBD1 covers 8 bases. Looked up from germline, CDR1 is SGHDT and CDR2 is YYEEEE. The CDR3 has 16 amino acids. Trimming at V came to 1 base and at J to 0 bases, leaving 5 bases not matched to a gene. DNA for the CDR3: TGTGCCAGCAGCTTGCGACAGGGGTTCATGAACACTGAAGCTTTCTTT. This encodes CASSLRQGFMNTEAFF.

This clonotype was detected only a few times. The chain is built from TRBV4-3 and TRBJ1-5; D is unresolved. The V gene's germline CDR1 is LGHNA and CDR2 YSLEER. The ends were cut back, 2 bases at V and 4 bases at J, with 6 bases in the middle. The CDR3 spans 13 residues. The CDR3 DNA reads as TGCGCCAGCAGCCAAACACCTAATCAGCCCCAGCATTTT. Its translation: CASSQTPNQPQHF.

V and J are TRBV7-6 and TRBJ1-6, with no clear D. The CDR3 has 15 amino acids. V was pared by 3 bases and J by 0 bases, with 6 bases between. Germline values: CDR1 SGHVS, CDR2 FNYEAQ. The CDR3 DNA is TGTGCCAGCAGCTTGGAGAGCTCCTATAATTCACCCCTCCACTTT. Translating it yields CASSLESSYNSPLHF.